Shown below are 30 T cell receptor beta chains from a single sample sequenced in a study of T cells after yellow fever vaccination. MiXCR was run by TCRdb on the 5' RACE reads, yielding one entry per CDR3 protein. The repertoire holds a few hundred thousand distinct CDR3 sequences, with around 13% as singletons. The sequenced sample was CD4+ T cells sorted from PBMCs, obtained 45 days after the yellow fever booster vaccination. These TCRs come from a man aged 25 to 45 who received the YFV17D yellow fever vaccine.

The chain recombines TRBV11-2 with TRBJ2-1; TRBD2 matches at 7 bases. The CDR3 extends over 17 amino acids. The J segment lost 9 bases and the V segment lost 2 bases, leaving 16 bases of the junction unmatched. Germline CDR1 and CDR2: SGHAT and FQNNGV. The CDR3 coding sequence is TGTGCCAGCAGCTTAAACACCCCCCGGCGGGAGTCCAGTGAGCAGTTCTTC. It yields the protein CASSLNTPRRESSEQFF.

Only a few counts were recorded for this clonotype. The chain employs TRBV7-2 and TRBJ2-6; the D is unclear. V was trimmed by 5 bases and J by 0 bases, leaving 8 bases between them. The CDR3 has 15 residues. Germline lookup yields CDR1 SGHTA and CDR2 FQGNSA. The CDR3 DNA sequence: TGTGCCAGCAGCCCCCGGACCTCTGGGGCCAACGTCCTGACTTTC. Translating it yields CASSPRTSGANVLTF.

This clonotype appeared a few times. Here the CDR3 DNA reads TGTGCCAGCAGCCCCACCCTGCGTGACAATGAGCAGTTCTTC. The encoded protein is CASSPTLRDNEQFF. This sequence joins TRBV7-2 and TRBJ2-1, with D unclear. Trimming took 5 bases from V and 5 from J, leaving 13 bases between them. Germline CDR1 SGHTA, CDR2 FQGNSA. The CDR3 spans 14 residues.

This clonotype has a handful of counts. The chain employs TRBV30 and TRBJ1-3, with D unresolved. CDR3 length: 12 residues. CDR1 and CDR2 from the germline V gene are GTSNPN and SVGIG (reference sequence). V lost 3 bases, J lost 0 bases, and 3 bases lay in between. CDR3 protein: CAWSSSGNTIYF. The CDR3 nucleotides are TGTGCCTGGAGCAGCTCTGGAAACACCATATATTTT.

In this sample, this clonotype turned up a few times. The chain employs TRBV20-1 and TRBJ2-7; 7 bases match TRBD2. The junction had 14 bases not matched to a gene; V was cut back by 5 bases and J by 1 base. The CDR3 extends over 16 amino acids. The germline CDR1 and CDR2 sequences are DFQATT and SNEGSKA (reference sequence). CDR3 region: CSAQEASGGRSYEQYF. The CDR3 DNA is TGCAGTGCTCAGGAGGCTAGCGGAGGGAGGTCCTACGAGCAGTACTTC.

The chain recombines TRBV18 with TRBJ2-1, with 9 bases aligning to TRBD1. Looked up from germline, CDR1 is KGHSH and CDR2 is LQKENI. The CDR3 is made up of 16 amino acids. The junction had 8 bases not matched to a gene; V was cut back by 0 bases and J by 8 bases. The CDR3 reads CASSPPDRGGGHEQFF. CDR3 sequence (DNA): TGTGCCAGCTCACCACCGGACAGGGGTGGGGGGCATGAGCAGTTCTTC.

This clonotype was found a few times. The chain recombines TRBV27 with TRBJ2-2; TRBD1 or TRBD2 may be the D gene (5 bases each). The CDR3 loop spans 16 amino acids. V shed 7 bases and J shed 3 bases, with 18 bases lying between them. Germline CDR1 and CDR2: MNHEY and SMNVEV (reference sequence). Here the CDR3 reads CASTSMGVGDTGELFF. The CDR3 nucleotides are TGTGCCAGCACATCTATGGGCGTGGGGGACACCGGGGAGCTGTTTTTT.

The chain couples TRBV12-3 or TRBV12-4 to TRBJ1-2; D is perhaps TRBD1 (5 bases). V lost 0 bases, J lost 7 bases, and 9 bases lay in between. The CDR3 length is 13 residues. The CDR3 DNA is TGTGCCAGCAGTTTAGCAGGGGAGGGTGGCTACACCTTC. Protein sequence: CASSLAGEGGYTF.

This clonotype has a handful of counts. CDR3: CASSEVSGNTGEQFF. The CDR3 DNA reads TGTGCCAGCAGTGAGGTTAGCGGAAACACCGGTGAGCAGTTCTTC. This chain connects TRBV6-4 to TRBJ2-1, with D possibly matching TRBD2 (6 bases). Trimming removed 3 bases from V and 9 bases from J, with 18 bases in between. CDR1 and CDR2 (germline): MRHNA, SNTAGT. This CDR3 comprises 15 residues.

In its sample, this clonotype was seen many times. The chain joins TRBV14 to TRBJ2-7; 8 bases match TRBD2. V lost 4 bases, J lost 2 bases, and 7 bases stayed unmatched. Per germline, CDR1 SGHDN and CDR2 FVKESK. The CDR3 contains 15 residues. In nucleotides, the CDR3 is TGTGCCAGCAGCCCCCTAGGGACTAGGGCCTACGAGCAGTACTTC. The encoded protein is CASSPLGTRAYEQYF.

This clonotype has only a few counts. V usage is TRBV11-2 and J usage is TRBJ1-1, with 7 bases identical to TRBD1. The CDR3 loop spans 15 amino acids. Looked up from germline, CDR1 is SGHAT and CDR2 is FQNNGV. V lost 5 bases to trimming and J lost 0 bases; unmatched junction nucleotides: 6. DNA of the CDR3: TGTGCCAGCAGCCAGGGACAGACCATGAACACTGAAGCTTTCTTT. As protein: CASSQGQTMNTEAFF.

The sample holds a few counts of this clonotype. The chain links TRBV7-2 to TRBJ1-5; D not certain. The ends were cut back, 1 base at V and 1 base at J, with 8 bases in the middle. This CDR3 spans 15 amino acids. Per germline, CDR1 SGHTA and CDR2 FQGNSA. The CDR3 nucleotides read TGTGCCAGCAGCTTAGTAGGTGAGAGCAATCAGCCCCAGCATTTT. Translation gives CASSLVGESNQPQHF.

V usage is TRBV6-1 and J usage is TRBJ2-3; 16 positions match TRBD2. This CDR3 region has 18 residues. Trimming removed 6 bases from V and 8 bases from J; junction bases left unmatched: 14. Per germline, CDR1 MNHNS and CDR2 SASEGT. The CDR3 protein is CASRITGTSGRALGTQYF. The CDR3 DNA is TGTGCCAGCAGGATAACCGGGACTAGCGGGAGGGCCCTGGGTACGCAGTATTTT.

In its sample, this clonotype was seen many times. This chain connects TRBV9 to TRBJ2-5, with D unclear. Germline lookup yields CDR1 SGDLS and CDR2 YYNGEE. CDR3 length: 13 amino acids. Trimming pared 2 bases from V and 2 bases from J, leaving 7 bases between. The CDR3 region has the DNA TGTGCCAGCAGCGTTAGACTGCAAGAGACCCAGTACTTC. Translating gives CASSVRLQETQYF.

CDR3 in DNA: TGTGCCAGCAGCTCGCTAGCGGGAGGGCGCTTTCGGTACGAGCAGTACTTC. Protein product: CASSSLAGGRFRYEQYF. This chain connects TRBV5-5 to TRBJ2-7; 12 bases fit TRBD2. The CDR3 covers 17 residues. The germline CDR1 and CDR2 sequences are SGHKS and YYEKEE (reference sequence). Trimming cost V 3 bases and J 4 bases; bases outside gene matches: 11.

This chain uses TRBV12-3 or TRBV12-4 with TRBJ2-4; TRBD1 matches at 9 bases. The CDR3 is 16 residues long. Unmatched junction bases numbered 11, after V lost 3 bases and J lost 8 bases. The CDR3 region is CASSFGDPGQGHIQYF. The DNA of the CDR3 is TGTGCCAGCAGTTTTGGGGACCCTGGACAGGGGCACATTCAGTACTTC.

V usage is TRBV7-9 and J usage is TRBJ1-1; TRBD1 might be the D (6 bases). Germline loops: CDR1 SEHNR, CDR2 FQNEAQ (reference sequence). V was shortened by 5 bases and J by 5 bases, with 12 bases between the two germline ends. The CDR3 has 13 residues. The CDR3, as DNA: TGTGCCAGCAGCCAAGAGACAGGAACTGAAGCTTTCTTT. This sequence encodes CASSQETGTEAFF. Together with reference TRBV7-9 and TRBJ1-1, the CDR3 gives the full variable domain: DTGVSQNPRHKITKRGQNVTFRCDPISEHNRLYWYRQTLGQGPEFLTYFQNEAQLEKSRLLSDRFSAERPKGSFSTLEIQRTEQGDSAMYLCASSQETGTEAFFGQGTRLTVV.

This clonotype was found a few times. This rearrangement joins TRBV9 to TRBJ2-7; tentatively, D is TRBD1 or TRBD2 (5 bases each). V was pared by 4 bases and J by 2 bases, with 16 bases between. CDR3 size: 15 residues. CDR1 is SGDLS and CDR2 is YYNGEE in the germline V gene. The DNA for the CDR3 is TGTGCCAGCAGCCCCGGGACGCCAGGACCCTACGAGCAGTACTTC. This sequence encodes CASSPGTPGPYEQYF. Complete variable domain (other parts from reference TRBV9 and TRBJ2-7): DSGVTQTPKHLITATGQRVTLRCSPRSGDLSVYWYQQSLDQGLQFLIQYYNGEERAKGNILERFSAQQFPDLHSELNLSSLELGDSALYFCASSPGTPGPYEQYFGPGTRLTVT.

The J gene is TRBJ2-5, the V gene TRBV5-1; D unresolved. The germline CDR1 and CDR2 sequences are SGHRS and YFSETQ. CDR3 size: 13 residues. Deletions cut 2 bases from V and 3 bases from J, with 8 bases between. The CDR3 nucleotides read TGCGCCAGCAGCTTCCAGGCCGAAGAGACCCAGTACTTC. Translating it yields CASSFQAEETQYF.

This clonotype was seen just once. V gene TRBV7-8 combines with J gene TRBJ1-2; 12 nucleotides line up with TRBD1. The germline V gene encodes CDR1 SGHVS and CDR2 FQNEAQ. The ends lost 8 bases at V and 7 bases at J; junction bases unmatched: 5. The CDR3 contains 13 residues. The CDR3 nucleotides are TGTGCCAGCGGGGGGACAGGGGGCAGTGGCTACACCTTC. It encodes CASGGTGGSGYTF.

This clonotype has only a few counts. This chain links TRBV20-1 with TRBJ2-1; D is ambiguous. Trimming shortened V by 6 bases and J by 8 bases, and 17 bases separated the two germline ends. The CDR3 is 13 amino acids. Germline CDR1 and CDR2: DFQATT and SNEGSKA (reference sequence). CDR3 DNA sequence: TGCAGTGCCCCGTTCACCCGTCAGGATGAGCAGTTCTTC. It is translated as CSAPFTRQDEQFF.

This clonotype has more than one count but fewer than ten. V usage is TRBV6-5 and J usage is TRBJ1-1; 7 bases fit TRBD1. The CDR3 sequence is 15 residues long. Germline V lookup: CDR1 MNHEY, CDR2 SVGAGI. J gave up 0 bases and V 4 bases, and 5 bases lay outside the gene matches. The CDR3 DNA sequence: TGTGCCAGCAGTTGGGACAGAACAATGAACACTGAAGCTTTCTTT. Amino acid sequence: CASSWDRTMNTEAFF.

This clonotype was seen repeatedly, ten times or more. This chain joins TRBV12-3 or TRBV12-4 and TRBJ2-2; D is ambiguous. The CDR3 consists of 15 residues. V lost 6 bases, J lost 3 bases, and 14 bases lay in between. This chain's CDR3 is CASRKFDRDTGELFF. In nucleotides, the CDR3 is TGTGCCAGCAGGAAGTTCGACCGAGACACCGGGGAGCTGTTTTTT.

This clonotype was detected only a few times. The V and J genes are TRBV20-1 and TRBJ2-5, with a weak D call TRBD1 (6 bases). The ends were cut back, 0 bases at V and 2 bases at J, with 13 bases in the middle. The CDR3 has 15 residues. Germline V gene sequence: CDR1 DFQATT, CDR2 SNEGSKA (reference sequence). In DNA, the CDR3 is TGCAGTGCTAGAGAAGGGGGAACAGTTCAAGAGACCCAGTACTTC. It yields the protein CSAREGGTVQETQYF.

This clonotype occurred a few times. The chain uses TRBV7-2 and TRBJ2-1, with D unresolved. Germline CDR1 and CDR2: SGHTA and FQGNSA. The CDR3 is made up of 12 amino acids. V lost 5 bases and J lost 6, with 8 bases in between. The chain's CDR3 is CASSQRINEQFF. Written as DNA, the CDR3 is TGTGCCAGCAGCCAAAGGATCAATGAGCAGTTCTTC.

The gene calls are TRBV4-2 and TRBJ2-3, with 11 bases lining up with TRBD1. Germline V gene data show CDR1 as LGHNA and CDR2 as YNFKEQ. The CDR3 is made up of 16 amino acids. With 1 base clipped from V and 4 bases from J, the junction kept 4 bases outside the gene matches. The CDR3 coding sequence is TGTGCCAGCAGCCAAGGATGGGACAGGGGGGCAGATACGCAGTATTTT. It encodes CASSQGWDRGADTQYF.

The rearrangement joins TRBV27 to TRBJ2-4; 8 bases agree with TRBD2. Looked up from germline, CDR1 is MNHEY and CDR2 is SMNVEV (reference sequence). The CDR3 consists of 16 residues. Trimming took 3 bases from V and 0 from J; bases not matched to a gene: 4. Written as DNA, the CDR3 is TGTGCCAGCAGTTTTAGCACTAGCGGAGCCAAAAACATTCAGTACTTC. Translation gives CASSFSTSGAKNIQYF.

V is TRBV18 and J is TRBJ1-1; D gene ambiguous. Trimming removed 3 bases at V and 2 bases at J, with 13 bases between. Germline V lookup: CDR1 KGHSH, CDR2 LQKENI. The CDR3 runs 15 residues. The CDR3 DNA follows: TGTGCCAGCTCACCGCGGCAGGAACCCAACACTGAAGCTTTCTTT. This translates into CASSPRQEPNTEAFF.

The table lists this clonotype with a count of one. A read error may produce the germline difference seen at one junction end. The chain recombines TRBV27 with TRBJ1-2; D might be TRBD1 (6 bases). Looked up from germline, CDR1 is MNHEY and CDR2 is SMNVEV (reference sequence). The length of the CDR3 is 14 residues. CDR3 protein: CASRRGGSLYGYAF. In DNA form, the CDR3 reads TGTGCCAGCAGAAGGGGGGGATCCCTCTATGGCTACGCCTTC.

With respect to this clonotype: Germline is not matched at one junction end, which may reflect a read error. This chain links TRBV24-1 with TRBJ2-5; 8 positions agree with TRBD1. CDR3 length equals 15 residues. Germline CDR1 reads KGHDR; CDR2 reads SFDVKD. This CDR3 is CSTSQGDRLQETQYF. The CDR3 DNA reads TGTTCCACCAGTCAAGGGGACAGGCTGCAAGAGACCCAGTACTTC.